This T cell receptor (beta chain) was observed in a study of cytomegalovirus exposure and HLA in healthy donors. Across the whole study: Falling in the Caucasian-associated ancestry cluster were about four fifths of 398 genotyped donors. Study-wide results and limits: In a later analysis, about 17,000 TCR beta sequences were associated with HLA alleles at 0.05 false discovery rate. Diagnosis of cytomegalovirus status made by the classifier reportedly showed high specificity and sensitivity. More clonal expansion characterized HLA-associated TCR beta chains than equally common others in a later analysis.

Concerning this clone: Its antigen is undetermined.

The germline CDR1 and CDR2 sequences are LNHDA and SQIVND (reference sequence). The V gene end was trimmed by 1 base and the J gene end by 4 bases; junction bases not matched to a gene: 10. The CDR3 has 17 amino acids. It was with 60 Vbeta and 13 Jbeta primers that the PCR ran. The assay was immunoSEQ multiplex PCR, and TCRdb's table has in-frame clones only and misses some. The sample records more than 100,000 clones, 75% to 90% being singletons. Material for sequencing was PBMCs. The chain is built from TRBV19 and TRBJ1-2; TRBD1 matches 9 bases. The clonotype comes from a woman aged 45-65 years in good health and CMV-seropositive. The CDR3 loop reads CASSIGSGTGMIYGYTF. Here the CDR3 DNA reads TGTGCCAGTAGTATAGGCTCCGGGACAGGGATGATCTATGGCTACACCTTC. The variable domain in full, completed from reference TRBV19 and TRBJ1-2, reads DGGITQSPKYLFRKEGQNVTLSCEQNLNHDAMYWYRQDPGQGLRLIYYSQIVNDFQKGDIAEGYSVSREKKESFPLTVTSAQKNPTAFYLCASSIGSGTGMIYGYTFGSGTRLTVV.